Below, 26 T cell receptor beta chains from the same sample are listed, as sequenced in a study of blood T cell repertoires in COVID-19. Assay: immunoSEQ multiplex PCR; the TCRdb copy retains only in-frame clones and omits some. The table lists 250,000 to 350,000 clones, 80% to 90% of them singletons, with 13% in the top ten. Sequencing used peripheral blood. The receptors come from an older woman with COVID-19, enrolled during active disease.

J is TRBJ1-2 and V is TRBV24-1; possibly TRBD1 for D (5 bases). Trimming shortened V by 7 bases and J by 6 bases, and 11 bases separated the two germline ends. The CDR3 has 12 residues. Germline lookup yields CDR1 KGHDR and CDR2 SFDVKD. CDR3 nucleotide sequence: TGTGCCACCAGCTCACAGGAGAATGGCTACACCTTC. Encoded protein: CATSSQENGYTF.

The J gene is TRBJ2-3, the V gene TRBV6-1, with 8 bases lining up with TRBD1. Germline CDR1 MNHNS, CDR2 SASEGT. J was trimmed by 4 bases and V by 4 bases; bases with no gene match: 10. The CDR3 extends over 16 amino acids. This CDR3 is CASSASGQGVADTQYF. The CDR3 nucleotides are TGTGCCAGCAGTGCTAGTGGACAGGGCGTCGCAGATACGCAGTATTTT.

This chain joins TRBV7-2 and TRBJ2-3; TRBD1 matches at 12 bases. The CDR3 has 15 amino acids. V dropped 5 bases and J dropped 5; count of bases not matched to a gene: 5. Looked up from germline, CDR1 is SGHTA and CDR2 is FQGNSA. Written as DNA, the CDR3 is TGTGCCAGCAGCCCGGGACAGGGGGCCGGAGATACGCAGTATTTT. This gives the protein CASSPGQGAGDTQYF.

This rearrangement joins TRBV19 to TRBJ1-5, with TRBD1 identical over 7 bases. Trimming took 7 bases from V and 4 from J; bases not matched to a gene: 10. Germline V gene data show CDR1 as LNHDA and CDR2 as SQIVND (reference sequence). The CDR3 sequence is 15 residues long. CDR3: CASKRLDRENQPQHF. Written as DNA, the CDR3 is TGTGCCAGTAAACGGCTCGACAGGGAAAATCAGCCCCAGCATTTT.

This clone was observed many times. CDR3 loop: CAILGQGGTEAFF. CDR3 nucleotides: TGTGCCATCTTGGGACAGGGGGGTACTGAAGCTTTCTTT. J is TRBJ1-1 and V is TRBV10-3, with 11 bases matching TRBD1. The length of the CDR3 is 13 residues. V dropped 8 bases and J dropped 5; count of bases not matched to a gene: 4. Germline CDR1 and CDR2: ENHRY and SYGVKD.

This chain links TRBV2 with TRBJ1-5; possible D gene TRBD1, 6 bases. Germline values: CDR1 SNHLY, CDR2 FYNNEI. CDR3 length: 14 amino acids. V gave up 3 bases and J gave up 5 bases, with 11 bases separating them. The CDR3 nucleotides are TGTGCCAGCAGTGATGTACAGGGCTATCAGCCCCAGCATTTT. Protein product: CASSDVQGYQPQHF.

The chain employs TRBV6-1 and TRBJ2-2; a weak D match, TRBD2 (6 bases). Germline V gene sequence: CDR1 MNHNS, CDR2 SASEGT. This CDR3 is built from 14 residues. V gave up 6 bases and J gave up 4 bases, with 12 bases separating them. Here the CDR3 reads CASREGSVTGELFF. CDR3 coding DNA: TGTGCCAGCAGGGAGGGATCCGTCACCGGGGAGCTGTTTTTT.

The DNA of the CDR3 is TGTGCCACCAGTGGTGACGGGAGGACTAGCCCACCAGATACGCAGTATTTT. It codes for CATSGDGRTSPPDTQYF. The rearrangement joins TRBV24-1 to TRBJ2-3; 8 nucleotides match TRBD2. The germline CDR1 and CDR2 sequences are KGHDR and SFDVKD. The trim removed 5 bases at V and 4 bases at J, leaving 13 bases unmatched. The CDR3 runs to 17 residues.

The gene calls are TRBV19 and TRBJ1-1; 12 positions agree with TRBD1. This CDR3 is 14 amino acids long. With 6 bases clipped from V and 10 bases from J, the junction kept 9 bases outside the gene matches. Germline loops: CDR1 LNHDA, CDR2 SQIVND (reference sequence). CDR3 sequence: CASSDGDRGRGAFF. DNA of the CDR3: TGTGCCAGTAGCGACGGGGACAGGGGGCGAGGAGCTTTCTTT.

In DNA, the CDR3 is TGTGCCAGCAAGAGGGGGGGCAATGAAAAACTGTTTTTT. Its translation is CASKRGGNEKLFF. This chain connects TRBV2 to TRBJ1-4; perhaps TRBD1 as D (6 bases). CDR3 length: 13 residues. V lost 7 bases and J lost 5, with 11 bases in between. Germline V gives CDR1 SNHLY, CDR2 FYNNEI.

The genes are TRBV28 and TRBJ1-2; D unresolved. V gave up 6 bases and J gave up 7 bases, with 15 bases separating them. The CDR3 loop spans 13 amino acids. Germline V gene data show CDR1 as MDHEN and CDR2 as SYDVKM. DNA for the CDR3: TGTGCCAGCAGCGGAGCGAGGTTGGGTGGCTACACCTTC. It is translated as CASSGARLGGYTF.

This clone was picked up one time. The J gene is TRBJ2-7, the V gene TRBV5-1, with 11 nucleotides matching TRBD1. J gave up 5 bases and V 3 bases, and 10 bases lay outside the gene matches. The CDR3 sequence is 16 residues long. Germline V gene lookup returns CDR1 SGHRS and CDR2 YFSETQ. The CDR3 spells CASSWNWDRGTNEQYF. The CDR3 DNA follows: TGCGCCAGCAGCTGGAACTGGGACAGGGGGACTAACGAGCAGTACTTC.

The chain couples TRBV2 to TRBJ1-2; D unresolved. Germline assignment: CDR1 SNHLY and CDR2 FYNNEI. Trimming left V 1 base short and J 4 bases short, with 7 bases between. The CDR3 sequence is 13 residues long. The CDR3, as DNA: TGTGCCAGCAGTGAAGGGGAGGTCTATGGCTACACCTTC. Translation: CASSEGEVYGYTF.

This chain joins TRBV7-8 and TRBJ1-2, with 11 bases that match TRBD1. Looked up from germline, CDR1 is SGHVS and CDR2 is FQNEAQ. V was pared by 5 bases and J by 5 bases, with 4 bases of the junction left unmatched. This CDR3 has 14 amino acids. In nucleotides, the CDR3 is TGTGCCAGCAGCCCGGGGACAGGGGGATATGGCTACACCTTC. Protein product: CASSPGTGGYGYTF.

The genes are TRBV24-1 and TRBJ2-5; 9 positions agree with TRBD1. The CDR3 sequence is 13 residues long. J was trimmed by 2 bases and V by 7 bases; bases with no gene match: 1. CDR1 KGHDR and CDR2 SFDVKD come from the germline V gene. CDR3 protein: CATRGTGQETQYF. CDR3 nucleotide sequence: TGTGCCACCAGGGGGACAGGGCAAGAGACCCAGTACTTC.

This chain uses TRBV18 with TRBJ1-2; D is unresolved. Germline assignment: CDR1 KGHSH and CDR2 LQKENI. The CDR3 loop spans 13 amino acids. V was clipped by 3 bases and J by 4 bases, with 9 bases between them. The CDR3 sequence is CASSPAEGYGYTF. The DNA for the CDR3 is TGTGCCAGCTCACCCGCCGAGGGCTATGGCTACACCTTC.

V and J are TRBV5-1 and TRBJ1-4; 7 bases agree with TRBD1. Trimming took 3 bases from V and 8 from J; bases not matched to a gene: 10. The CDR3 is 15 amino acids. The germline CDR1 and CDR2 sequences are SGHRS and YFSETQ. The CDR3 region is CASSSTGQAGEKLFF. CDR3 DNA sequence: TGCGCCAGCAGCTCGACAGGACAGGCGGGCGAAAAACTGTTTTTT.

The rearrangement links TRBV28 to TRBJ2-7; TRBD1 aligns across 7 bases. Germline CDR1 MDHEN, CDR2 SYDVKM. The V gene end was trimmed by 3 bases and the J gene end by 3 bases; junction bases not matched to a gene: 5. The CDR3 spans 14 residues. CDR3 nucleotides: TGTGCCAGCAGTTTGGGACAGACCTTCTACGAGCAGTACTTC. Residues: CASSLGQTFYEQYF.

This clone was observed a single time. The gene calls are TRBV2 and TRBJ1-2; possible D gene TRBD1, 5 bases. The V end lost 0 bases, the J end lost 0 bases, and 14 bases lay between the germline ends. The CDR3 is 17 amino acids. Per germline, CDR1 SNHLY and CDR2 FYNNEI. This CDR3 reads CASSEADLWGANYGYTF. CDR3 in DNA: TGTGCCAGCAGTGAAGCAGATTTGTGGGGGGCTAACTATGGCTACACCTTC.

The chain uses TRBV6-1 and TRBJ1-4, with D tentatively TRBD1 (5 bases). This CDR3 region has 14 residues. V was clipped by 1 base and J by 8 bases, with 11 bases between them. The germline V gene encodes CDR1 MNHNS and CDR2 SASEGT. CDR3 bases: TGTGCCAGCAGTGAAGGGGGCCTCGGGGAAAAACTGTTTTTT. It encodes CASSEGGLGEKLFF.

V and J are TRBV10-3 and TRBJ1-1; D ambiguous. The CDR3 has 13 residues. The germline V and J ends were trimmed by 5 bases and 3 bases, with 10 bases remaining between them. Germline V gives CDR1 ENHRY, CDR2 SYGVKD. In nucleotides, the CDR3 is TGTGCCATCAGTCGAGAGGCCGACACTGAAGCTTTCTTT. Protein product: CAISREADTEAFF.

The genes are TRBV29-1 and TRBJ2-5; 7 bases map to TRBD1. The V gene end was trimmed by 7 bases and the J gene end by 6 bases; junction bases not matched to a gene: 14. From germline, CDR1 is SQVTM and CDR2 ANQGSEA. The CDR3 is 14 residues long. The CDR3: CSGVGTASWKTQYF. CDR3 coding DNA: TGCAGCGGCGTTGGGACAGCAAGTTGGAAGACCCAGTACTTC.

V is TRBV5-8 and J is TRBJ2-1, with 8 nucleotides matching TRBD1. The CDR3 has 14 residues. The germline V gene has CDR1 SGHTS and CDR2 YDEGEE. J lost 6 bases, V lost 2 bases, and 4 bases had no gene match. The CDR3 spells CASSFDRGGNEQFF. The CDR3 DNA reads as TGTGCCAGCAGCTTCGACAGGGGTGGCAATGAGCAGTTCTTC. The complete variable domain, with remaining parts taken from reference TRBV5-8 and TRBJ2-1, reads EAGVTQSPTHLIKTRGQQATLRCSPISGHTSVYWYQQALGLGLQFLLWYDEGEERNRGNFPPRFSGRQFPNYSSELNVNALELEDSALYLCASSFDRGGNEQFFGPGTRLTVL.

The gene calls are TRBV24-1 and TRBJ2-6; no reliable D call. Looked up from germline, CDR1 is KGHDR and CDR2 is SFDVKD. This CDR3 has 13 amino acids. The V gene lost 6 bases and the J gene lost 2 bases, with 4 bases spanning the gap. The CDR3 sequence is CATSQAGANVLTF. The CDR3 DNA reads TGTGCCACCAGTCAGGCTGGGGCCAACGTCCTGACTTTC.

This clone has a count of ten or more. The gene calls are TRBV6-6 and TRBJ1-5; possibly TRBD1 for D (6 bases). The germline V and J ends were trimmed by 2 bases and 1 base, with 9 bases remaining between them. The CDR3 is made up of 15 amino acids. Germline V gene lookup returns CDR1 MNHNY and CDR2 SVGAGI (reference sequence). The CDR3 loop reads CASSYGGGSNQPQHF. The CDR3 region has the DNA TGTGCCAGCAGTTACGGGGGCGGAAGCAATCAGCCCCAGCATTTT.

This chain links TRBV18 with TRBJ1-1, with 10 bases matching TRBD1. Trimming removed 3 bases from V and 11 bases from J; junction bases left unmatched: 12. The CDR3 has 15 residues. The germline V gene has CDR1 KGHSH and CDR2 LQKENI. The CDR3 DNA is TGTGCCAGCTCACCGATTATTGGGACAGGGGCAATGGCTTTCTTT. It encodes CASSPIIGTGAMAFF. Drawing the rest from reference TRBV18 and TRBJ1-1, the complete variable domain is NAGVMQNPRHLVRRRGQEARLRCSPMKGHSHVYWYRQLPEEGLKFMVYLQKENIIDESGMPKERFSAEFPKEGPSILRIQQVVRGDSAAYFCASSPIIGTGAMAFFGQGTRLTVV.